The rows below give T cell receptor beta chains drawn from one sample of a study of T cell repertoires in cytomegalovirus infection. Using its own MiXCR run on the reads, TCRdb lists one record per CDR3 protein. This repertoire shows roughly 700,000 distinct CDR3 sequences, roughly 33% found once; its top ten account for over 15%. These TCRs' antigens remain unknown. This material consisted of cultured PBMCs, taken from culture after CMV antigen stimulation. The receptor source for this set is a human donor in good health (CMV status not recorded). Some clones in this sample may be carry-over from other donors' samples. CDR3s leave out the opening cysteine and the closing phenylalanine or tryptophan.

V gene: TRBV7-9
J gene: TRBJ2-1
CDR3 protein: ASSLERESEQF

V gene: TRBV7-6
J gene: TRBJ2-6
CDR3 protein: ASSSYRTDSGANVLT

V gene: TRBV7-2
J gene: TRBJ2-7
CDR3 protein: ASSLAYNHEQY

V gene: TRBV4-1
J gene: TRBJ1-5
CDR3 protein: ASSQDWGQGKSNQPQH

V gene: TRBV4-1
J gene: TRBJ2-5
CDR3 protein: ASSLIGGSGVESLAQY

V gene: TRBV7-9
J gene: TRBJ2-7
CDR3 protein: ASSSLVGEQY

V gene: TRBV7-9
J gene: TRBJ1-6
CDR3 protein: ASSSAKTALN

V gene: TRBV28
J gene: TRBJ1-2
CDR3 protein: ASRAGRNGYT

V gene: TRBV12-3/TRBV12-4
J gene: TRBJ1-5
CDR3 protein: ASRAPGLGNQPQH

V gene: TRBV12-5
J gene: TRBJ2-7
CDR3 protein: ASARTGGLYEQY

V gene: TRBV20-1
J gene: TRBJ1-2
CDR3 protein: SATRDRETWDYGYT

V gene: TRBV19
J gene: TRBJ2-7
CDR3 protein: ASSIRLDRAISYEQY

V gene: TRBV7-9
J gene: TRBJ1-1
CDR3 protein: ASSLGGGKNTEAF

V gene: TRBV7-2
J gene: TRBJ2-3
CDR3 protein: ASKPWGSTDTQY

V gene: TRBV6-2/TRBV6-3
J gene: TRBJ2-7
CDR3 protein: ASSYGGLVGGEQY

V gene: TRBV7-8
J gene: TRBJ1-2
CDR3 protein: ASSLLSGSSGYT

V gene: TRBV4-3
J gene: TRBJ2-3
CDR3 protein: ASSQESGLAAGDTQY

V gene: TRBV4-1
J gene: TRBJ1-6
CDR3 protein: ASSHPRSGGLNNSPLH

V gene: TRBV7-2
J gene: TRBJ2-7
CDR3 protein: ASSLAGLAGGLGYEQY

V gene: TRBV7-2
J gene: TRBJ1-2
CDR3 protein: ASSLLTGGYGYT

V gene: TRBV5-6
J gene: TRBJ2-3
CDR3 protein: ASSLGVEGLETDTQY

V gene: TRBV14
J gene: TRBJ2-1
CDR3 protein: ASSQLRGGEQF

V gene: TRBV25-1
J gene: TRBJ2-7
CDR3 protein: ASSEYRGGRGEQY

V gene: TRBV19
J gene: TRBJ1-1
CDR3 protein: ASSLSGTAEAF

V gene: TRBV11-2
J gene: TRBJ1-1
CDR3 protein: ASSLGGGGFMNTEAF

V gene: TRBV4-1
J gene: TRBJ1-4
CDR3 protein: ASSSYRRAGEKLF

V gene: TRBV20-1
J gene: TRBJ2-4
CDR3 protein: SASGGLAKNIQY

V gene: TRBV27
J gene: TRBJ1-5
CDR3 protein: ASSQANRVGQPQH

V gene: TRBV7-2
J gene: TRBJ1-6
CDR3 protein: ASSLVQGSYSPLH

V gene: TRBV20-1
J gene: TRBJ2-5
CDR3 protein: SASPFLQNDQETQY

V gene: TRBV6-5
J gene: TRBJ1-1
CDR3 protein: ASSRQDGTMNTEAF

V gene: TRBV5-1
J gene: TRBJ2-1
CDR3 protein: ASSFDPTRDLVGNEQF

V gene: TRBV20-1
J gene: TRBJ2-4
CDR3 protein: SARVAGPNIQY

V gene: TRBV7-9
J gene: TRBJ1-1
CDR3 protein: ASSFWGADTEAF

V gene: TRBV7-9
J gene: TRBJ1-1
CDR3 protein: ASSEARVNTEAF

V gene: TRBV20-1
J gene: TRBJ2-7
CDR3 protein: SARDSGLAGGGTSSYEQY

V gene: TRBV27
J gene: TRBJ1-1
CDR3 protein: ASSPSVIVGDTEAF

V gene: TRBV4-1
J gene: TRBJ1-2
CDR3 protein: ASSQVPGQGEGYT

V gene: TRBV12-3/TRBV12-4
J gene: TRBJ2-4
CDR3 protein: ASSLTELLY

V gene: TRBV9
J gene: TRBJ1-6
CDR3 protein: ASSDSGGVNSPLH

V gene: TRBV5-4
J gene: TRBJ1-1
CDR3 protein: ASSLGQVNTEAF

V gene: TRBV6-6
J gene: TRBJ2-1
CDR3 protein: ASSYSRAGLSYNEQF

V gene: TRBV5-1
J gene: TRBJ2-2
CDR3 protein: ASSLVGGIANTGELF

V gene: TRBV2
J gene: TRBJ1-5
CDR3 protein: ASSGQRDSNQPQH

V gene: TRBV7-2
J gene: TRBJ1-2
CDR3 protein: ASSPDGGNYGYT

V gene: TRBV7-2
J gene: TRBJ1-1
CDR3 protein: ASSLEGSGGTEAF

V gene: TRBV7-6
J gene: TRBJ2-1
CDR3 protein: ASSLEGGRQF

V gene: TRBV10-3
J gene: TRBJ2-6
CDR3 protein: AISEGRSGANVLT

V gene: TRBV7-2
J gene: TRBJ2-7
CDR3 protein: ASTVGTGGFYEQY

V gene: TRBV12-3/TRBV12-4
J gene: TRBJ2-3
CDR3 protein: ASSLPPNTDTQY

V gene: TRBV11-2
J gene: TRBJ2-1
CDR3 protein: ASSLAGGRDNEQF

V gene: TRBV5-1
J gene: TRBJ2-1
CDR3 protein: ASSLWAYNEQF

V gene: TRBV7-2
J gene: TRBJ1-1
CDR3 protein: ASSLTGKAF